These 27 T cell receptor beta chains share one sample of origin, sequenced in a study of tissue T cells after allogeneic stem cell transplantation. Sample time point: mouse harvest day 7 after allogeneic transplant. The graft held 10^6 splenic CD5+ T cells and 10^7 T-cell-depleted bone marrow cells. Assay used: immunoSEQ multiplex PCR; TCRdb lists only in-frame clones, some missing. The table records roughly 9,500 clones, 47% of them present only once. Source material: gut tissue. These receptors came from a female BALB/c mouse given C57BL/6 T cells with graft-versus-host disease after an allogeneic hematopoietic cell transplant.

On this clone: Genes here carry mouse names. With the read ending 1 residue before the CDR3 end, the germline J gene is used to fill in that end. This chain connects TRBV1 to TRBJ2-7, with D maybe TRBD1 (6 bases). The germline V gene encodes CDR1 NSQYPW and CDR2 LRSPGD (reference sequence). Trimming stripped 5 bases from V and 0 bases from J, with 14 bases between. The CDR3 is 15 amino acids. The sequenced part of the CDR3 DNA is TGCACCTGCAGTACCCGGACAGTCCCCTCCTATGAACAGTAC. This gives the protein CTCSTRTVPSYEQY. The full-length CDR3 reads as CTCSTRTVPSYEQYF.

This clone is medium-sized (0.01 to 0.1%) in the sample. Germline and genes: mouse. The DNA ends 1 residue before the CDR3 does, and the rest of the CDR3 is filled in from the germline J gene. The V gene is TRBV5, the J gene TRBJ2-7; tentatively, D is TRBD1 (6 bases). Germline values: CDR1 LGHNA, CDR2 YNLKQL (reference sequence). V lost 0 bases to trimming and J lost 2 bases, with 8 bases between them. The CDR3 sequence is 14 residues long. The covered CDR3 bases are TGTGCCAGCAGCCAAGATTGGGACACCTATGAACAGTAC. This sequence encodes CASSQDWDTYEQY. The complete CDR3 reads CASSQDWDTYEQYF.

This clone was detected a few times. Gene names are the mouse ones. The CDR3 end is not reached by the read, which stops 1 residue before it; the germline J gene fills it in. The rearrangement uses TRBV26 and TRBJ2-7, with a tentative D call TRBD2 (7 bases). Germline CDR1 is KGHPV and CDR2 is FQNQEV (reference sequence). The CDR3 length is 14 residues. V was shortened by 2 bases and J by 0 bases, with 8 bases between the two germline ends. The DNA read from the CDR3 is TGTGCCAGCAGTCTGGGGGGGCGCTCCTATGAACAGTAC. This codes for CASSLGGRSYEQY. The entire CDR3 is CASSLGGRSYEQYF. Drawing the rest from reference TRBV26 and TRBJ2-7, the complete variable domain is NSKVIQTPRYLVKGQGQKAKMRCIPEKGHPVVFWYQQNKNNEFKFLINFQNQEVLQQIDMTEKRFSAECPSNSPCSLEIQSSEAGDSALYLCASSLGGRSYEQYFGPGTRLTVL.

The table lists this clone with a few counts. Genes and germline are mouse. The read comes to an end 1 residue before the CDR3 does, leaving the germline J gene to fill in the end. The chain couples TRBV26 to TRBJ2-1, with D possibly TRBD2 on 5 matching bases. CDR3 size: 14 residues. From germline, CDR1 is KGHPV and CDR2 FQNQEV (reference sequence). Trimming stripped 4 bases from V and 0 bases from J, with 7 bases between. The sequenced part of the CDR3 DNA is TGTGCCAGCAGTCCTGGGAATAACTATGCTGAGCAGTTC. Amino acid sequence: CASSPGNNYAEQF. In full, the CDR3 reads CASSPGNNYAEQFF.

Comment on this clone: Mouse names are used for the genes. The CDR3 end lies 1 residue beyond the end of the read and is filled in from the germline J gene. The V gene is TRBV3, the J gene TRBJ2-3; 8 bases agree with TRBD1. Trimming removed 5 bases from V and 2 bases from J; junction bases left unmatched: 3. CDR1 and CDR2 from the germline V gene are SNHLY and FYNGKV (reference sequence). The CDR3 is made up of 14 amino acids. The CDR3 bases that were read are TGTGCCAGCAGCCCAGGGGGCCTTGCAGAAACGCTGTAT. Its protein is CASSPGGLAETLY. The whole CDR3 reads CASSPGGLAETLYF.

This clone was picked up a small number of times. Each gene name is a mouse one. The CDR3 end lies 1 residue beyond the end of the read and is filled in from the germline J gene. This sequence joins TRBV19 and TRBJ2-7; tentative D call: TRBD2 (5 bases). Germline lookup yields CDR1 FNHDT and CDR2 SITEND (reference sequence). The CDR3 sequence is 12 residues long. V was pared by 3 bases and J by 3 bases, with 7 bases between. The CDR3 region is CASSTTVYEQYF. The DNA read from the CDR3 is TGTGCCAGCAGTACGACTGTCTATGAACAGTAC.

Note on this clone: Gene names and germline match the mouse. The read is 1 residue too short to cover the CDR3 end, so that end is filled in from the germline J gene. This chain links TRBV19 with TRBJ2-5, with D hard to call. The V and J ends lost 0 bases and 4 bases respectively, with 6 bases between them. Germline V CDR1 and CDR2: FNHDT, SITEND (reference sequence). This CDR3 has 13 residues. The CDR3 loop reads CASSIVGEDTQYF. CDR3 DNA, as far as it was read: TGTGCCAGCAGTATAGTCGGGGAAGACACCCAGTAC.

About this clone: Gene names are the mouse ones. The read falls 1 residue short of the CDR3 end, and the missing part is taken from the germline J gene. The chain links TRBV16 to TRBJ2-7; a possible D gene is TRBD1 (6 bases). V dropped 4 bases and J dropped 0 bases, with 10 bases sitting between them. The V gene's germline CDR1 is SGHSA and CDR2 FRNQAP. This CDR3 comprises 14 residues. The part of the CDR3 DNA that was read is TGTGCAAGCAGCTCTCAGGGGAGCTCCTATGAACAGTAC. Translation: CASSSQGSSYEQY. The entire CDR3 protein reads CASSSQGSSYEQYF.

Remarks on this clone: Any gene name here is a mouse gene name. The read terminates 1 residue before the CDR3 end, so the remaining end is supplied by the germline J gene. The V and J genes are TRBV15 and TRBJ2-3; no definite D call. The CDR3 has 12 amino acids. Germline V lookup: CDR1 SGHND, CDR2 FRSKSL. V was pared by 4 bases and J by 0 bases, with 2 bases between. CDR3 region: CASSYSAETLYF. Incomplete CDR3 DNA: TGTGCCAGCAGTTACAGTGCAGAAACGCTGTAT.

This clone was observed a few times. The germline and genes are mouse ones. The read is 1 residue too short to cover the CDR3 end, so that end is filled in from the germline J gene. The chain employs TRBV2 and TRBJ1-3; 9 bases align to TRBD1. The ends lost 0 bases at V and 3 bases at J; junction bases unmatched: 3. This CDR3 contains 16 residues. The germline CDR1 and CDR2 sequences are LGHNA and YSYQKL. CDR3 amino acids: CASSQDGTGSGNTLYF. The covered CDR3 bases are TGTGCCAGCAGCCAAGACGGGACAGGGAGTGGAAATACGCTCTAT.

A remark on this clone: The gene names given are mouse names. The covered CDR3 bases are TGTGCCAGCAGCTTCACTGGGGGGGCGTATGAACAGTAC. Residues: CASSFTGGAYEQY. The whole CDR3 reads CASSFTGGAYEQYF. V gene TRBV3 combines with J gene TRBJ2-7; 11 bases fit TRBD2. Sequencing ends 1 residue short of the CDR3 end; the germline J gene provides the rest. Germline values: CDR1 SNHLY, CDR2 FYNGKV (reference sequence). The CDR3 spans 14 residues. Losses at the gene ends were 3 bases for V and 4 bases for J; bases not matched to a gene: 2.

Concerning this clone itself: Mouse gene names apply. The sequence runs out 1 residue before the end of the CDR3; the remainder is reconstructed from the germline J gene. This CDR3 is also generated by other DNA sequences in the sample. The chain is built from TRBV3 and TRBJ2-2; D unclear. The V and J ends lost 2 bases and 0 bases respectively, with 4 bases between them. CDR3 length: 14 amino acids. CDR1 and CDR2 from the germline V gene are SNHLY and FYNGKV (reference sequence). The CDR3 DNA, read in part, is TGTGCCAGCAGCTTAAGGGCAAACACCGGGCAGCTCTAC. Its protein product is CASSLRANTGQLY. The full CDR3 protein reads CASSLRANTGQLYF. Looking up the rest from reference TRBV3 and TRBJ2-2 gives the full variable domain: GPKVLQIPSHQIIDMGQMVTLNCDPVSNHLYFYWYKQILGQQMEFLVNFYNGKVMEKSKLFKDQFSVERPDGSYFTLKIQPTALEDSAVYFCASSLRANTGQLYFGEGSKLTVL.

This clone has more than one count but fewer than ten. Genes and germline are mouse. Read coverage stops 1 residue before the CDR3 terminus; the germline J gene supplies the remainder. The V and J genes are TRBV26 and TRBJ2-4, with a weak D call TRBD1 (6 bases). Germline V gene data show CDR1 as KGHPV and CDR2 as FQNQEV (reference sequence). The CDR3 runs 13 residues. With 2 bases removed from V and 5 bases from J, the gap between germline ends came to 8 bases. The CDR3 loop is CASSLDRPNTLYF. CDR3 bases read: TGTGCCAGCAGTCTGGACAGGCCAAACACCTTGTAC.

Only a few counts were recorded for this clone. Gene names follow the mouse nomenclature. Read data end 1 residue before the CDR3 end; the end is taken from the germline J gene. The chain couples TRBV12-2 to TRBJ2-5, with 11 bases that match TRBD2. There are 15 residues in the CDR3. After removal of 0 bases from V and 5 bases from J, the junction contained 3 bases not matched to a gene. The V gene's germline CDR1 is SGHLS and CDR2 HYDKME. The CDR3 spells CASSLDWGGGDTQYF. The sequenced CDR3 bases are TGTGCCAGCTCTCTCGACTGGGGGGGTGGAGACACCCAGTAC.

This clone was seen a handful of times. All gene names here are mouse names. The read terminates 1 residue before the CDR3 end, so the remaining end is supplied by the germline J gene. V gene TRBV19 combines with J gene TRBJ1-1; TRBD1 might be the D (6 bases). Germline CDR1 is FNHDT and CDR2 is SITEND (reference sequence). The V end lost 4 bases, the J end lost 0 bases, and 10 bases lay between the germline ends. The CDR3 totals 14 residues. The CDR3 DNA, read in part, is TGTGCCAGCAGTCGGGACAATGCAAACACAGAAGTCTTC. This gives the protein CASSRDNANTEVF. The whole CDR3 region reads CASSRDNANTEVFF.

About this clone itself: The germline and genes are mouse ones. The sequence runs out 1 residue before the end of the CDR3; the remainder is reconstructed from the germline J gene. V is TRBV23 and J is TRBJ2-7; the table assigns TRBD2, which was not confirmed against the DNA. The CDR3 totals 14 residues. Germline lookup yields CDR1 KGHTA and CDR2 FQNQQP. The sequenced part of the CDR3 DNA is TGCTCCAGCAGTCCTCGACTGGGGGGGCGGGAACAGTAC. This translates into CSSSPRLGGREQY. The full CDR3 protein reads CSSSPRLGGREQYF.

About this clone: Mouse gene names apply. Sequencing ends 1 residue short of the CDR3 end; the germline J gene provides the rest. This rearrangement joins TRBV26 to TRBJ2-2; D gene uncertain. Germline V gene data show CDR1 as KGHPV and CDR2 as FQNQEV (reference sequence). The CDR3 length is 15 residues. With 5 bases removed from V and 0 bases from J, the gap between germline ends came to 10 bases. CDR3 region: CASSKRQANTGQLYF. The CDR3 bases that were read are TGTGCCAGCAGTAAACGTCAAGCAAACACCGGGCAGCTCTAC.

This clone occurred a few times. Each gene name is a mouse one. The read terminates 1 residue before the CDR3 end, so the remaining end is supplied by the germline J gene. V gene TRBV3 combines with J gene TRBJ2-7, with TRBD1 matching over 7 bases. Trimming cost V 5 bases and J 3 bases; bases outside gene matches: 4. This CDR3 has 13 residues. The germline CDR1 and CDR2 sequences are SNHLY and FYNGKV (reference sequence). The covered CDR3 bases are TGTGCCAGCAGCCGGACAGGAGGCTATGAACAGTAC. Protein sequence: CASSRTGGYEQY. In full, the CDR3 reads CASSRTGGYEQYF. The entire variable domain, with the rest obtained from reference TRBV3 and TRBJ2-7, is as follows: GPKVLQIPSHQIIDMGQMVTLNCDPVSNHLYFYWYKQILGQQMEFLVNFYNGKVMEKSKLFKDQFSVERPDGSYFTLKIQPTALEDSAVYFCASSRTGGYEQYFGPGTRLTVL.

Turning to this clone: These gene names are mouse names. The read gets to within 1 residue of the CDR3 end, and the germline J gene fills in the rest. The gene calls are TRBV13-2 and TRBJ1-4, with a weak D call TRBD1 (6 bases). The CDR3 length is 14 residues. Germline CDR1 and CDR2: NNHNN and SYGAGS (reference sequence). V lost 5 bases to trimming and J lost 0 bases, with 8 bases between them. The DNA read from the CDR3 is TGTGCCAGCGGGAGGGGGGTTTCCAACGAAAGATTATTT. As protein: CASGRGVSNERLF. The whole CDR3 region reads CASGRGVSNERLFF.

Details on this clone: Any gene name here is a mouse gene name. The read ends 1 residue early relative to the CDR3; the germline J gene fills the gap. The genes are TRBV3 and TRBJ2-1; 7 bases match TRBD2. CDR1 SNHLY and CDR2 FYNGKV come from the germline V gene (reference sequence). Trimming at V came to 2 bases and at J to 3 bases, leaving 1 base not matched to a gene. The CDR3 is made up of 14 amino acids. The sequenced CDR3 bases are TGTGCCAGCAGCTTACTGGGGGTCTATGCTGAGCAGTTC. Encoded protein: CASSLLGVYAEQF. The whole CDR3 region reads CASSLLGVYAEQFF.

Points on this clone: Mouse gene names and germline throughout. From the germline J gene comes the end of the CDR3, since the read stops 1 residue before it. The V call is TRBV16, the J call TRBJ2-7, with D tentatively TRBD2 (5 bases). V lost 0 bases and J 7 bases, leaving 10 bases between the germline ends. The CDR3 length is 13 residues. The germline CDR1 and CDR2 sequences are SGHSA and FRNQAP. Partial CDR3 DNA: TGTGCAAGCAGCTTAGACCTGGGCGGGGAACAGTAC. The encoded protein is CASSLDLGGEQY. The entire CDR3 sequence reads CASSLDLGGEQYF.

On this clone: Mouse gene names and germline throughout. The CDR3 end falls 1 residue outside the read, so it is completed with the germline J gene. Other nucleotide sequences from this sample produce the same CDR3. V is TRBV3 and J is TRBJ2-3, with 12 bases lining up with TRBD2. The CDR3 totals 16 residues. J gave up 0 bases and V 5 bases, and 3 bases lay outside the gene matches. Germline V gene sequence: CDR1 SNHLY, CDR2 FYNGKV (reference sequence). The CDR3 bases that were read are TGTGCCAGCAGCCTCGGACTGGGGGGGAGTGCAGAAACGCTGTAT. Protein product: CASSLGLGGSAETLY. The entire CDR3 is CASSLGLGGSAETLYF.

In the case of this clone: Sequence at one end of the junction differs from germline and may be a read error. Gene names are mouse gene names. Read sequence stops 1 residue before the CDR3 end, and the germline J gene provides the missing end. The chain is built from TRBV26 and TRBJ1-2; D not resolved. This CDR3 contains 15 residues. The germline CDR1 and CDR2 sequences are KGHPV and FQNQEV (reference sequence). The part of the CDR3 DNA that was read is TGTGCCGGCAGTCTGTCGACGGCAACAAACTCCGACTACACC. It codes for CAGSLSTATNSDYT. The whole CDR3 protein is CAGSLSTATNSDYTF.

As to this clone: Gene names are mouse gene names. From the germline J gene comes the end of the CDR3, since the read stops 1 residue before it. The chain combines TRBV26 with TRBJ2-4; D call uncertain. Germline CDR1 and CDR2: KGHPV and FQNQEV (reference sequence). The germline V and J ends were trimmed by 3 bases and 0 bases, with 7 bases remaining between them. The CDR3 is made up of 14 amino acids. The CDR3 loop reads CASSLATSQNTLYF. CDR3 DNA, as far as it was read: TGTGCCAGCAGTCTCGCAACTAGTCAAAACACCTTGTAC.

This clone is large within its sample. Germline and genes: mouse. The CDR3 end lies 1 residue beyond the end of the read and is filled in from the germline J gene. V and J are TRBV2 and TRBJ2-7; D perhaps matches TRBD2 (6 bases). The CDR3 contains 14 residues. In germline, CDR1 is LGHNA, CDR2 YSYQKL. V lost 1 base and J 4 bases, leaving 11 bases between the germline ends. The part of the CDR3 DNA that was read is TGTGCCAGCAGCCAAGGGACTGCCGGATATGAACAGTAC. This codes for CASSQGTAGYEQY. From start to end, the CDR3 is CASSQGTAGYEQYF.

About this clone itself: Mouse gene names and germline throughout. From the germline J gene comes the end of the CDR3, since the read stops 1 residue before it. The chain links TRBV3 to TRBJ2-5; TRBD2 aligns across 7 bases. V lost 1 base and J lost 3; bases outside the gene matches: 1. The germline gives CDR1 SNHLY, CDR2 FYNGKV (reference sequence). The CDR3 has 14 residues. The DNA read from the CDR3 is TGTGCCAGCAGCTTAGGCTGGGGGCAAGACACCCAGTAC. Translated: CASSLGWGQDTQY. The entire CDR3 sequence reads CASSLGWGQDTQYF.

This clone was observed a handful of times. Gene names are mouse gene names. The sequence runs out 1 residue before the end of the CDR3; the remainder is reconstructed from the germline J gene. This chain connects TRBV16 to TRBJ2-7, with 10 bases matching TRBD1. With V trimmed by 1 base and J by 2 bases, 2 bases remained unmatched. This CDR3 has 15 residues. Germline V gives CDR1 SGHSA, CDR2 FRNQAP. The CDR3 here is CASSLGGTGAYEQYF. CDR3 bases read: TGTGCAAGCAGCTTAGGGGGGACAGGGGCCTATGAACAGTAC. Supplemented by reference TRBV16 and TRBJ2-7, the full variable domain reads NAGVIQTPRHKVTGKGQEATLWCEPISGHSAVFWYRQTIVQGLEFLTYFRNQAPIDDSGMPKERFSAQMPNQSHSTLKIQSTQPQDSAVYLCASSLGGTGAYEQYFGPGTRLTVL.